One sample yielded the 17 T cell receptor delta chains listed below, sequenced in a study of γδ T cells in repeated Plasmodium falciparum infection. Flow sorting of PBMC yielded separate Vgamma9/Vdelta2+ and Vdelta2-negative gammadelta T cell populations for bulk repertoire analysis. TCRdb used CATT to re-call clones from the multiplex PCR reads. The profile covers approximately 90,000 delta-chain clones, with over 0.75% appearing a single time and 7.5% to 10% taken by the ten largest. Sequenced material: gamma-delta T cells from blood. These receptor sequences come from a pool of human donors (malaria-infected and uninfected, not separated).

This clone was seen ten or more times. This sequence joins TRDV2 and TRDJ3, with D possibly TRDD3 on 6 matching bases. The J gene, absent from TCRdb, was called here by matching the DNA to germline. CDR1 and CDR2 (germline): GEAIGNYY, EKD. With 5 bases removed from V and 4 bases from J, the gap between germline ends came to 29 bases. There are 21 residues in the CDR3. Written as DNA, the CDR3 is TGTGCCTGTGGCTCCTTAGGCCGGGGGACTTTTACCTCTTGGGACACCCGACAGATGTTTTTC. It specifies CACGSLGRGTFTSWDTRQMFF.

This clone was seen a few times. Since a far larger clone is one base different, this is likely a read error. The sample holds other DNA sequences that translate to the same CDR3. The gene calls are TRDV1 and TRDJ3, with D perhaps TRDD3 (6 bases). The germline CDR1 and CDR2 sequences are TSWWSYY and QGS. The length of the CDR3 is 28 residues. The ends were cut back, 0 bases at V and 0 bases at J, with 39 bases in the middle. CDR3 DNA sequence: TGTGCTCTTGGGGAACTAGTGGGACCTCTACAGTCGTACTGGGATAGGCCGAAGAGCTCCTGGGACACCCGACAGATGTTTTTC. Translated: CALGELVGPLQSYWDRPKSSWDTRQMFF.

This clone was counted at least ten times. This likely stems from a read error, as it lies one base from a far larger clone. The rearrangement joins TRDV2 to TRDJ1; TRDD3 matches 13 bases. TCRdb is silent on the J gene; assignment here came from matching the DNA to germline. Germline lookup yields CDR1 GEAIGNYY and CDR2 EKD. The CDR3 runs to 17 residues. Here the CDR3 reads CACDILGDTERAPKLIF. CDR3 nucleotide sequence: TGTGCCTGCGACATACTGGGGGATACGGAAAGAGCCCCTAAACTCATCTTT.

This clone has just a few counts. TCRdb attributes to this sequence the protein of a much larger clone, which differs from the DNA translation at residue 12; a read error is likely, and the protein displayed is translated from the DNA. The chain carries TRDV2 and TRDJ1, with 8 bases that match TRDD2. As TCRdb names no J gene, one was assigned here on the basis of a DNA match to germline. The CDR3 is 21 residues long. Germline loops: CDR1 GEAIGNYY, CDR2 EKD. The V segment lost 1 base and the J segment 2 bases; nucleotides outside the gene matches: 23. DNA of the CDR3: TGTGCCTGTGACACGCTCCTTCCTAGATTGGTGGCTGGCTCCGCAACCGATAAACTCATCTTT. This gives the protein CACDTLLPRLVAGSATDKLIF.

This clone has a count of ten or more. This chain joins TRDV1 and TRDJ1; 10 nucleotides match TRDD3. The CDR3 consists of 23 residues. Trimming at V came to 3 bases and at J to 1 base, leaving 26 bases not matched to a gene. From germline, CDR1 is TSWWSYY and CDR2 QGS. CDR3 in amino acids: CALGDAGREPYYWGIRTTDKLIF. The CDR3 bases are TGTGCTCTTGGGGATGCGGGTCGGGAGCCCTACTACTGGGGGATCAGGACCACCGATAAACTCATCTTT.

A few counts support this clone. TCRdb lists the protein of a much larger clone for this DNA, which differs at residue 18, so this is likely a read error; the protein given here is translated from the DNA itself. The chain recombines TRDV2 with TRDJ1, with 11 bases matching TRDD3. Germline V gives CDR1 GEAIGNYY, CDR2 EKD. This CDR3 is 19 amino acids long. The CDR3 DNA reads TGTGCCTGTGACACCGTGCGGTTGGGGGATACGCAGTCCACCGATAAACTCACCTTT. Its protein product is CACDTVRLGDTQSTDKLTF.

Worth noting for this clone: This likely stems from a read error, as it lies one base from a far larger clone. Other DNA variants within this sample encode the same CDR3. V is TRDV2 and J is TRDJ1; D is uncertain. Germline CDR1 is GEAIGNYY and CDR2 is EKD. The CDR3 loop spans 14 amino acids. The CDR3 DNA sequence: TGTGCCTGTGACCATCTCGACCACACCGACAAACTCATCTTT. As protein: CACDHLDHTDKLIF.

This clone was counted at least ten times. A far larger clone differs by one base, so this is likely a read error. Other nucleotide sequences from this sample produce the same CDR3. CDR3 sequence: CACDTTPVLGDTATDKLIF. CDR3 nucleotide sequence: TGTGCCTGCGACACCACTCCCGTACTGGGGGATACTGCCACCGATAAACTCATCTTT. The rearrangement joins TRDV2 to TRDJ1, with TRDD3 matching 12 bases. Germline V gene sequence: CDR1 GEAIGNYY, CDR2 EKD. This CDR3 is 19 amino acids long.

This clone was observed a few times. The amino acid sequence in TCRdb belongs to a much larger clone and departs from this DNA's translation at residue 10, likely a sequencing read error; the sequence shown is translated from the DNA. CDR3 residues: CACDQMAFPRDGSDKLIF. The CDR3 DNA follows: TGTGCCTGTGACCAAATGGCCTTCCCGAGGGACGGGAGCGATAAACTCATCTTT. The chain is built from TRDV2 and TRDJ1, with a possible D match to TRDD2 (6 bases). Deletions cut 3 bases from V and 4 bases from J, with 26 bases between. The CDR3 contains 18 residues. In germline, CDR1 is GEAIGNYY, CDR2 EKD.

This clone was recorded a few times. TCRdb's protein, taken from a much larger clone, differs from this DNA's translation at residue 21, likely owing to a read error; the protein displayed comes from the DNA. This sequence joins TRDV1 and TRDJ1; 11 bases agree with TRDD3. The CDR3 runs 23 residues. Germline V gives CDR1 TSWWSYY, CDR2 QGS. Here the CDR3 DNA reads TGTGCTCTTGGGGACCCTCACCCCTTCCGCCAACTGGGGGATAGGGAGAAAACCGATAAACACATCTTT. Residues: CALGDPHPFRQLGDREKTDKHIF.

In regard to this clone: For this DNA, TCRdb reports the protein of a much larger clone, which diverges at residue 18, most likely from a read error; the protein presented here is translated directly from the DNA. The CDR3 here is CALGELIPLGRCTGGPDRLIF. CDR3 coding DNA: TGTGCTCTTGGGGAACTCATCCCTTTGGGACGCTGTACTGGGGGACCAGATAGACTCATCTTT. The chain carries TRDV1 and TRDJ1; TRDD3 aligns across 9 bases. No J segment appears in TCRdb, so it was assigned here by matching the sequence to germline. From germline, CDR1 is TSWWSYY and CDR2 QGS. The CDR3 is 21 amino acids.

This clone was observed a few times. The amino acid sequence in TCRdb belongs to a much larger clone and departs from this DNA's translation at residue 3, likely a sequencing read error; the sequence shown is translated from the DNA. The chain has TRDV2 and TRDJ1; 9 bases are a match to TRDD3. The J gene is absent in TCRdb and was assigned here via DNA matching to germline. The CDR3 runs to 18 residues. Germline V gene lookup returns CDR1 GEAIGNYY and CDR2 EKD. The CDR3 here is CASEKLGESATHTDKLIF. The DNA of the CDR3 is TGTGCCAGTGAGAAACTGGGGGAATCTGCAACCCACACCGATAAACTCATCTTT.

In regard to this clone: A far larger clone is just one base off, so this is likely a read error. The identical CDR3 is also encoded by other nucleotide sequences in the sample. The chain recombines TRDV1 with TRDJ1; TRDD3 matches 9 bases. TCRdb leaves out the J gene; it was filled in here by matching the DNA to germline. CDR3 length equals 16 residues. CDR1 TSWWSYY and CDR2 QGS come from the germline V gene. V trimming: 7 bases; J trimming: 3 bases; junction bases outside the gene matches: 12. The DNA for the CDR3 is TGTGCTCTTGCGATAGGGGGATACCAGCGAGCCGATAAACTCATCTTT. The encoded protein is CALAIGGYQRADKLIF.

Remarks on this clone: The protein TCRdb lists belongs to a much larger clone and differs from this DNA's translation at residue 6, which points to a read error; the protein shown is made from the DNA. The rearrangement links TRDV2 to TRDJ1; D perhaps matches TRDD3 (5 bases). TCRdb leaves out the J gene; it was filled in here by matching the DNA to germline. CDR3 length: 15 amino acids. Trimming took off 2 bases at V and 1 base at J, with 13 bases between the two ends. Germline assignment: CDR1 GEAIGNYY and CDR2 EKD. The CDR3: CACDIHGMGTDKLIF. In nucleotides, the CDR3 is TGTGCCTGTGACATTCATGGGATGGGCACCGATAAACTCATCTTT.

For this clone: A read error likely explains this, since a far larger clone differs by one base. Other nucleotide sequences from this sample produce the same CDR3. V and J are TRDV2 and TRDJ1, with 8 nucleotides matching TRDD3. The J gene, absent from TCRdb, was called here by matching the DNA to germline. The CDR3 contains 15 residues. Germline values: CDR1 GEAIGNYY, CDR2 EKD. The CDR3 region is CACDLLGGYTDKLIF. The CDR3, as DNA: TGTGCCTGTGACTTACTGGGGGGTTACACCGACAAACTCATCTTT.

The table lists this clone with a few counts. The protein recorded in TCRdb matches a much larger clone and deviates from this DNA's translation at residue 11, suggesting a read error; the protein here is obtained by translating the DNA. This sequence joins TRDV2 and TRDJ1; 8 positions agree with TRDD3. Since TCRdb gives no J gene, matching the DNA to germline was used here to assign it. The germline CDR1 and CDR2 sequences are GEAIGNYY and EKD. The CDR3 is 15 amino acids. Germline trimming cut 1 base from V and 7 bases from J; bases unmatched to any gene: 10. The DNA for the CDR3 is TGTGCCTGTGACACGTTGGCTGGGGGACTCGGTAAACTCATCTTT. Protein product: CACDTLAGGLGKLIF.

Comments on this clone: TCRdb attributes to this sequence the protein of a much larger clone, which differs from the DNA translation at residue 15; a read error is likely, and the protein displayed is translated from the DNA. This rearrangement joins TRDV2 to TRDJ3; D may be TRDD3 (6 bases). TCRdb gives no J gene; it was assigned here by matching the DNA to germline. Germline V gene sequence: CDR1 GEAIGNYY, CDR2 EKD. The CDR3 spans 20 residues. CDR3 region: CACDTVITGGTARDARQMFF. The CDR3 DNA sequence: TGTGCCTGTGACACCGTAATTACGGGGGGAACCGCCCGGGACGCCCGACAGATGTTTTTC.